Given below is one T cell receptor beta chain in context. The repertoire was sequenced with immunoSEQ multiplex PCR; TCRdb's copy has only in-frame clones and lacks some. The sample lists hundreds of thousands of clones; more than 75% were seen once. In Seattle, patients joined the study during active infection and were tracked longitudinally. This sample is drawn from a study of blood T cell repertoires in COVID-19. Study context: T cells, B-cell-depleted T cells, or PBMCs provided the cDNA or gDNA that served as material.

This CDR3 spans 15 amino acids. After removal of 4 bases from V and 4 bases from J, the junction contained 6 bases not matched to a gene. The germline V gene encodes CDR1 MDHEN and CDR2 SYDVKM. The chain employs TRBV28 and TRBJ2-7; the match to TRBD2 covers 11 bases. The clonotype comes from a woman in her sixties or seventies with COVID-19, enrolled during active disease. Sequences were obtained from peripheral blood. The CDR3 bases are TGTGCCAGCAGTTCGGGACTAGCGGTGGCGTACGAGCAGTACTTC. Amino acid sequence: CASSSGLAVAYEQYF. Drawing the rest from reference TRBV28 and TRBJ2-7, the complete variable domain is DVKVTQSSRYLVKRTGEKVFLECVQDMDHENMFWYRQDPGLGLRLIYFSYDVKMKEKGDIPEGYSVSREKKERFSLILESASTNQTSMYLCASSSGLAVAYEQYFGPGTRLTVT.